This T cell receptor beta chain derives from a study of regulatory T cells in long-lasting Graves disease. V dropped 5 bases and J dropped 5 bases, with 21 bases sitting between them. The germline V gene has CDR1 SGHAT and CDR2 FQNNGV. This CDR3 contains 16 residues. Investigators prepared the TCR beta libraries by applying iRepertoire HTBI primers and Arm-PCR of CDR3 regions. MiXCR, applied by TCRdb to the multiplex PCR reads, yields one record per CDR3 protein. The data contain roughly 400,000 distinct CDR3 sequences, less than 25% of them singletons. The time point is: persistent/refractory GD, antithyroid drugs over 5 years with positive TRAb. The TCR library was made from RNA extracted from PBMCs. There are many counts of this clonotype. Its antigen is not identified. Study results and caveats: For persistent Graves' patients, TCR diversity was lower than for newly diagnosed ones.

The sequencing used peripheral blood mononuclear cells (PBMCs), collected when the disease was refractory, from a patient treated with antithyroid drugs. The TCR originated in a female donor with Graves disease. This sequence joins TRBV11-2 and TRBJ2-5; D is unresolved. The CDR3 region is CASSLPAANPRETQYF. The DNA of the CDR3 is TGTGCCAGCAGCCTGCCAGCTGCCAACCCCCGGGAGACCCAGTACTTC.